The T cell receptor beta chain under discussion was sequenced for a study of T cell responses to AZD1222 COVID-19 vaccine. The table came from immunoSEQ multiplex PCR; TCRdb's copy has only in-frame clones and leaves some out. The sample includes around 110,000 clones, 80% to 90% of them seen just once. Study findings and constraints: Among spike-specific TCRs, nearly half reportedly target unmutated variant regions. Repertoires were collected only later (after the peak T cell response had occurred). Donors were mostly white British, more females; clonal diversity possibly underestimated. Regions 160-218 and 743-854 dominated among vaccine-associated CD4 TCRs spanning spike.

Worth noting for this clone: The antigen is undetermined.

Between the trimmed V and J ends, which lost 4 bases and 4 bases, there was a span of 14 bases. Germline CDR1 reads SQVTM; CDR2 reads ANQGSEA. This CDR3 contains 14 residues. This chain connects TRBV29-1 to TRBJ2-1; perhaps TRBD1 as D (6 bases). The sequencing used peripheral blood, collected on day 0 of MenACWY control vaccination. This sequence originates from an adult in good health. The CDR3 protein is CSVGRQGKYNEQFF. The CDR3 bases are TGCAGCGTTGGACGGCAGGGGAAATACAATGAGCAGTTCTTC.